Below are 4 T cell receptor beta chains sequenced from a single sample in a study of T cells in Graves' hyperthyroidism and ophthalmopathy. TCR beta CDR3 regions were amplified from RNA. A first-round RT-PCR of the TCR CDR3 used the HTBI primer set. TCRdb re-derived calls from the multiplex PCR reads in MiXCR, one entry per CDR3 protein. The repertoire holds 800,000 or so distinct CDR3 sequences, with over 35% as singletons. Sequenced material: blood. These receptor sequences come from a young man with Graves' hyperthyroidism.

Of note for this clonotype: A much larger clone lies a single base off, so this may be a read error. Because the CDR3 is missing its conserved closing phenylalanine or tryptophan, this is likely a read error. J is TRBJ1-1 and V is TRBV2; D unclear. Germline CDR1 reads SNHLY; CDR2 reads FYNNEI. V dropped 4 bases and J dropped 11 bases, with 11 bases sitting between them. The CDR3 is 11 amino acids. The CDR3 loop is CASSASYRAFL. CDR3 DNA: TGTGCCAGCAGTGCATCTTATCGGGCTTTCCTT.

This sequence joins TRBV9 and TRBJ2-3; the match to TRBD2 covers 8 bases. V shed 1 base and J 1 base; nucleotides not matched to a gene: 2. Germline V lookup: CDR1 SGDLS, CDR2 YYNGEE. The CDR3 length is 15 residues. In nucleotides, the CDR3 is TGTGCCAGCAGCGTAATGCGGGGGGGCACAGATACGCAGTATTTT. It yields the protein CASSVMRGGTDTQYF.

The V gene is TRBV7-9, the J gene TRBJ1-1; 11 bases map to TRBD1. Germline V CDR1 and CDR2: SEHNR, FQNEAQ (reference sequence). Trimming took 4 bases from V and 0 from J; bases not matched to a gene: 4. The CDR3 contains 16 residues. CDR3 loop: CASSWPGQGVNTEAFF. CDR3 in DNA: TGTGCCAGCAGCTGGCCGGGACAGGGGGTGAACACTGAAGCTTTCTTT.

The CDR3 DNA sequence: TGCGCCAGCGGGGTCGGCGGACACTACGAGCAGTACTTC. This codes for CASGVGGHYEQYF. The rearrangement uses TRBV10-2 and TRBJ2-7, with D perhaps TRBD1 (5 bases). Germline V CDR1 and CDR2: WSHSY, SAAADI. The CDR3 is 13 amino acids. V lost 8 bases and J lost 3, with 14 bases in between.